The 7 T cell receptor beta chains presented below share a single source sample, sequenced in a study of OX40 agonist ivuxolimab in advanced cancers. Clones were read by immunoSEQ multiplex PCR, and TCRdb kept only the in-frame ones, dropping some. The sample has some 54,000 clones, 70% to 85% seen once. Sequenced material: CD4+ or CD8+ T cells sorted from blood, taken in a trial of the OX40 agonist ivuxolimab. Receptors were obtained from an adult with an advanced solid tumor such as melanoma, head and neck, liver or kidney cancer.

This clone turned up a few times. The chain joins TRBV18 to TRBJ1-2; weak D call: TRBD1 (6 bases). Germline lookup yields CDR1 KGHSH and CDR2 LQKENI. V lost 5 bases, J lost 2 bases, and 9 bases lay in between. The CDR3 is 13 residues long. Written as DNA, the CDR3 is TGTGCCAGCTCAGCCCAGGGGAACTATGGCTACACCTTC. Its protein product is CASSAQGNYGYTF.

The V and J genes are TRBV2 and TRBJ2-3; 10 bases are a match to TRBD2. This CDR3 region has 16 residues. CDR1 is SNHLY and CDR2 is FYNNEI in the germline V gene. V was clipped by 4 bases and J by 1 base; unmatched bases: 5. In DNA, the CDR3 is TGTGCCAGCAGTGGGCAGCGGGGGGGCCGCACAGATACGCAGTATTTT. Residues: CASSGQRGGRTDTQYF.

The chain links TRBV28 to TRBJ2-1, with TRBD2 identical over 8 bases. Trimming cost V 5 bases and J 2 bases; bases outside gene matches: 8. CDR1 is MDHEN, CDR2 SYDVKM, per germline. The length of the CDR3 is 16 residues. The CDR3 region has the DNA TGTGCCAGCAGTCCAACCGGGACTAGAGCCTACAATGAGCAGTTCTTC. Translating gives CASSPTGTRAYNEQFF.

The chain uses TRBV5-1 and TRBJ2-3; 10 bases align to TRBD1. Germline lookup yields CDR1 SGHRS and CDR2 YFSETQ. The CDR3 loop spans 15 amino acids. With 7 bases clipped from V and 0 bases from J, the junction kept 5 bases outside the gene matches. The CDR3 region has the DNA TGCGCCAGCTACCGACAGGGGGCGAGCACAGATACGCAGTATTTT. Protein: CASYRQGASTDTQYF. The full variable domain, completed using reference TRBV5-1 and TRBJ2-3, is KAGVTQTPRYLIKTRGQQVTLSCSPISGHRSVSWYQQTPGQGLQFLFEYFSETQRNKGNFPGRFSGRQFSNSRSEMNVSTLELGDSALYLCASYRQGASTDTQYFGPGTRLTVL.

J is TRBJ2-1 and V is TRBV29-1; D gene unclear. V lost 2 bases to trimming and J lost 15 bases, with 20 bases between them. The CDR3 is 13 residues long. Germline CDR1 is SQVTM and CDR2 is ANQGSEA. CDR3 sequence (DNA): TGCAGCGTTGAAAGTGGACCTCAAAGGACGGGGTTCTTC. Encoded protein: CSVESGPQRTGFF.

This clone was detected only once. The chain recombines TRBV18 with TRBJ2-6, with D possibly matching TRBD1 (6 bases). V gave up 2 bases and J gave up 0 bases, with 23 bases separating them. The CDR3 runs to 21 residues. Germline CDR1 is KGHSH and CDR2 is LQKENI. The chain's CDR3 is CASSPFVGRQATFSGANVLTF. The CDR3 bases are TGTGCCAGCTCACCATTTGTAGGAAGACAGGCGACCTTCTCTGGGGCCAACGTCCTGACTTTC.

This chain connects TRBV7-6 to TRBJ1-1; 9 nucleotides align to TRBD1. The CDR3 runs 15 residues. Germline trimming cut 3 bases from V and 3 bases from J; bases unmatched to any gene: 5. Germline CDR1 SGHVS, CDR2 FNYEAQ. The CDR3 reads CASSFPTGGHTEAFF. The CDR3 coding sequence is TGTGCCAGCAGCTTCCCGACAGGGGGGCACACTGAAGCTTTCTTT.